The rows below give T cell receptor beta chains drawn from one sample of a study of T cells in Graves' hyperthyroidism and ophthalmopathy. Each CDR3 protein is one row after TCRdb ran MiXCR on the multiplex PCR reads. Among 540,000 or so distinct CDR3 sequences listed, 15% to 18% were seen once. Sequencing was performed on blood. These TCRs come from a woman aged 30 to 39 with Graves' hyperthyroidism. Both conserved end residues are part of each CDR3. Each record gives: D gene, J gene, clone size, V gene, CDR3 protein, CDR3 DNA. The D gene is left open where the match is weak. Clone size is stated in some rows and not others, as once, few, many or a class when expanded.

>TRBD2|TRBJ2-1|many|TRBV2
CASSAGLADYNEQFF
TGTGCCAGCAGCGCTGGTCTAGCGGACTACAATGAGCAGTTCTTC
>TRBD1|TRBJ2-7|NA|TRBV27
CASRAPIRDRAYEQYF
TGTGCCAGCAGGGCCCCAATCCGGGACAGGGCCTACGAGCAGTACTTC
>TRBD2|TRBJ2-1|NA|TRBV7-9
CASSLALAGADNEQFF
TGTGCCAGCAGCTTAGCTTTAGCGGGAGCCGACAATGAGCAGTTCTTC
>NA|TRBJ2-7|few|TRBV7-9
CASSFGTAHEQYF
TGTGCCAGCAGCTTTGGGACGGCGCACGAGCAGTACTTC
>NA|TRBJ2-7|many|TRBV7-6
CASSPWGGDRQFYEQYF
TGTGCCAGCAGCCCCTGGGGAGGGGACAGACAATTCTACGAGCAGTACTTC
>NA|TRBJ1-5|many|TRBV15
CATSRDLGNSNQPQHF
TGTGCCACCAGCAGAGATCTGGGGAACAGCAATCAGCCCCAGCATTTT
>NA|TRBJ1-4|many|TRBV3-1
CASSLSHRGADEKLFF
TGTGCCAGCAGCTTAAGCCACCGGGGGGCCGATGAAAAACTGTTTTTT
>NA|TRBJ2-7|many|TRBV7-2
CASSLVHTGHEQYF
TGTGCCAGCAGCTTAGTTCATACAGGGCACGAGCAGTACTTC
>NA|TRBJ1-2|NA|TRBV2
CASSDPGTMNGYTF
TGTGCCAGCAGTGATCCCGGGACAATGAATGGCTACACCTTC
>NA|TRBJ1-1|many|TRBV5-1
CASSSPPARGTEAFF
TGCGCCAGCAGCTCCCCCCCGGCTCGGGGGACTGAAGCTTTCTTT
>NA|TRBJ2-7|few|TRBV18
CASSPPVPTKDEQYF
TGTGCCAGCTCACCACCGGTACCGACCAAGGACGAGCAGTACTTC
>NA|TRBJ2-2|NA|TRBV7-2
CASSLGPAAGELFF
TGTGCCAGCAGCTTAGGGCCGGCGGCCGGGGAGCTGTTTTTT
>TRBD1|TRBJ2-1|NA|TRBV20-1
CSARKTGDLYNEQFF
TGCAGTGCTCGGAAGACAGGGGACCTGTACAATGAGCAGTTCTTC
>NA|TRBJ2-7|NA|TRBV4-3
CASSHVTGHGYEQYF
TGCGCCAGCAGCCATGTAACGGGACACGGCTACGAGCAGTACTTC
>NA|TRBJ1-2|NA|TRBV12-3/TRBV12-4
CASSGDVYFYGYTF
TGTGCCAGCAGTGGGGACGTGTACTTTTATGGCTACACCTTC
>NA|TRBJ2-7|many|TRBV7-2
CASSYRDGFRYEQYF
TGTGCCAGCAGCTATCGGGACGGTTTCCGCTACGAGCAGTACTTC
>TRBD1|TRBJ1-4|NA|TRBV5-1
CASSLVGTGATNEKLFF
TGCGCCAGCAGCTTAGTAGGGACAGGGGCAACTAATGAAAAACTGTTTTTT
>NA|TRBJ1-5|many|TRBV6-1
CASSYIWGGNQPQHF
TGTGCCAGCAGTTACATATGGGGTGGCAATCAGCCCCAGCATTTT
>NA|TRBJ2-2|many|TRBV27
CASSFGGLDLTGELFF
TGTGCCAGCAGTTTCGGGGGCCTGGATCTAACCGGGGAGCTGTTTTTT
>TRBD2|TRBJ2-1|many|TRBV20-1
CSARRPPTSGRAREQFF
TGCAGTGCTAGACGGCCACCTACTAGCGGGAGGGCCCGTGAGCAGTTCTTC
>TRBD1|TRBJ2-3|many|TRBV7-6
CASSHRGTSTDTQYF
TGTGCCAGCAGCCACAGGGGAACTAGCACAGATACGCAGTATTTT
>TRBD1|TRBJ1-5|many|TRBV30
CAWGNRGSNQPQHF
TGTGCCTGGGGAAACAGGGGAAGCAATCAGCCCCAGCATTTT
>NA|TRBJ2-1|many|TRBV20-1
CSCQLAEAYNEQFF
TGCAGTTGTCAGTTAGCGGAAGCCTACAATGAGCAGTTCTTC
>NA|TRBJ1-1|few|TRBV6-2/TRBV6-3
CASTMDSLNTEAFF
TGTGCCAGCACCATGGACAGTCTGAACACTGAAGCTTTCTTT
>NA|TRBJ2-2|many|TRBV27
CASSLVGHGELFF
TGTGCCAGCAGTTTGGTGGGGCACGGGGAGCTGTTTTTT
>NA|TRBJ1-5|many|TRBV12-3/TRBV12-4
CASSSGWGVYNQPQHF
TGTGCCAGCAGTTCCGGCTGGGGAGTGTATAATCAGCCCCAGCATTTT
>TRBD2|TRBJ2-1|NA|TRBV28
CASSSSSGRALEQFF
TGTGCCAGCAGTTCCAGTAGCGGGAGGGCCCTTGAGCAGTTCTTC
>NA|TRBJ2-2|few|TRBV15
CATRGPERNTGELFF
TGTGCCACCCGGGGACCCGAAAGGAACACCGGGGAGCTGTTTTTT
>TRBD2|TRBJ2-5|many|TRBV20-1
CSASPPGLAGDETQYF
TGCAGTGCTAGCCCGCCGGGACTAGCGGGAGATGAGACCCAGTACTTC
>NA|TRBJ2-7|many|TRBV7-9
CASSGAASYEQYF
TGTGCCAGCAGCGGGGCAGCATCCTACGAGCAGTACTTC
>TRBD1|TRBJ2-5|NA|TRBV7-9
CASSTPQGIDF
TGTGCCAGCAGCACCCCACAGGGGATCGACTTC
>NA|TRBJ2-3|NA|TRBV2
CASSEQRVPQGDTQYF
TGTGCCAGCAGTGAACAGAGGGTACCCCAGGGAGATACGCAGTATTTT
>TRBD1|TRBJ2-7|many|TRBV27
CASSSPGTDGYEQYF
TGTGCCAGCAGCTCGCCCGGGACAGACGGCTACGAGCAGTACTTC
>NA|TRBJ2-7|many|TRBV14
CASSQVGGGEQYF
TGTGCCAGCAGCCAAGTAGGGGGTGGCGAGCAGTACTTC
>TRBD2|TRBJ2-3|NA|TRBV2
CASSPQEVAGGTDTQYF
TGTGCCAGCAGCCCCCAGGAGGTAGCGGGTGGGACAGATACGCAGTATTTT
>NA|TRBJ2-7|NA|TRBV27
CASSARQGREYSYEQYF
TGTGCCAGCAGTGCCCGACAGGGGAGGGAGTACTCCTACGAGCAGTACTTC
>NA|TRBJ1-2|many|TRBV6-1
CASSHDQGKVPGYTF
TGTGCCAGCAGCCACGATCAGGGGAAAGTTCCTGGCTACACCTTC
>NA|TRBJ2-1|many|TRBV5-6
CASSLFVNEQFF
TGTGCCAGCAGCTTGTTTGTCAATGAGCAGTTCTTC
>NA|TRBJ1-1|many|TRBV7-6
CASSFNRDTEAFF
TGTGCCAGCAGCTTTAACAGGGATACTGAAGCTTTCTTT
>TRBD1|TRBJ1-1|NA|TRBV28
CASYQGGNTEAFF
TGTGCCAGCTATCAGGGGGGAAACACTGAAGCTTTCTTT
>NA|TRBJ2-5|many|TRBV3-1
CASSQGPGNGETQYF
TGTGCCAGCAGCCAAGGCCCGGGAAACGGGGAGACCCAGTACTTC
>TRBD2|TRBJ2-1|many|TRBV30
CAWSGLAGIYNEQFF
TGTGCCTGGAGTGGTCTAGCGGGAATCTACAATGAGCAGTTCTTC
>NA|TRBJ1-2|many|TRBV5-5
CASSLVGLNPGGTYGYTF
TGTGCCAGCAGCTTGGTTGGTTTAAACCCGGGGGGGACCTATGGCTACACCTTC